This is a list of T cell receptor beta chains from one sample in a study of CD8 T cells in Susac syndrome. In TCRdb, the immunoSEQ multiplex PCR reads were re-called with MiXCR into one record per CDR3 protein. In the table there are tens of thousands of distinct CDR3 sequences, over 85% of which are singletons. Sequencing was done on a sample of CD8+ T cells from PBMCs. These receptors came from a human donor with multiple sclerosis. Both conserved end residues are part of each CDR3. A D gene is named only where the DNA matches it firmly. Expanded clones get a size class; other rows say once, few or many, or leave the size out.

size	J	V	D	CDR3	DNA
.	TRBJ1-1	TRBV5-4	.	CASSPSDRPEAFF	TGTGCCAGCAGTCCTTCCGACAGACCTGAAGCTTTCTTT
.	TRBJ2-4	TRBV18	.	CASSPPLAKNIQYF	TGTGCCAGCTCACCACCGTTAGCCAAAAACATTCAGTACTTC
.	TRBJ2-1	TRBV7-6	TRBD2	CASSLEASGVSYNEQFF	TGTGCCAGCAGCTTAGAGGCTAGCGGGGTGTCCTACAATGAGCAGTTCTTC
.	TRBJ1-4	TRBV27	.	CASSPTPRLFNEKLFF	TGTGCCAGCAGTCCCACACCCAGGCTGTTCAATGAAAAACTGTTTTTT
.	TRBJ1-2	TRBV27	TRBD1	CASSLRGLNYGYTF	TGTGCCAGCAGCCTCAGGGGGCTGAACTATGGCTACACCTTC
.	TRBJ1-2	TRBV7-8	.	CAIFDGTLYGYTF	TGTGCCATCTTCGACGGCACCCTCTATGGCTACACCTTC
.	TRBJ2-7	TRBV9	TRBD1	CASSAEGASSYEQYF	TGTGCCAGCAGCGCTGAGGGGGCTTCCTCCTACGAGCAGTACTTC
.	TRBJ1-5	TRBV7-3	.	CASSLTLNQPQHF	TGTGCCAGCAGCTTAACTCTCAATCAGCCCCAGCATTTT
.	TRBJ1-2	TRBV7-9	TRBD1	CASSLGDRAYGYTF	TGTGCCAGCAGCTTAGGGGACAGGGCCTATGGCTACACCTTC
.	TRBJ2-1	TRBV13	.	CASSLEGNEQFF	TGTGCCAGCAGCTTAGAGGGAAATGAGCAGTTCTTC
.	TRBJ2-7	TRBV20-1	.	CSARATEYEQYF	TGCAGTGCTAGGGCTACAGAATACGAGCAGTACTTC
few	TRBJ2-7	TRBV14	.	CASSQERGTREQYF	TGTGCCAGCAGCCAAGAACGAGGGACGAGAGAGCAGTACTTC
.	TRBJ1-6	TRBV4-1	.	CASSQPREGSPLHF	TGCGCCAGCAGCCAACCTAGGGAGGGTTCACCCCTCCACTTT
.	TRBJ2-5	TRBV29-1	.	CSVDLQQETQYF	TGCAGCGTTGATCTACAACAAGAGACCCAGTACTTC
.	TRBJ1-2	TRBV29-1	.	CSAERDDGYTF	TGCAGCGCCGAACGGGACGATGGCTACACCTTC
once	TRBJ2-7	TRBV9	.	CASSVGGVAYEQYF	TGTGCCAGCAGCGTAGGAGGGGTGGCCTACGAGCAGTACTTC
.	TRBJ1-2	TRBV19	.	CASSQGRLNYGYTF	TGTGCCAGTAGTCAAGGGAGGCTTAACTATGGCTACACCTTC
.	TRBJ1-5	TRBV27	.	CASSPTADPNNQPQHF	TGTGCCAGCAGCCCCACGGCCGACCCAAACAATCAGCCCCAGCATTTT
.	TRBJ1-1	TRBV28	.	CASSFHIRNTEAFF	TGTGCCAGCAGTTTCCATATACGGAACACTGAAGCTTTCTTT
.	TRBJ1-3	TRBV6-2/TRBV6-3	.	CASTSLIYTIYF	TGTGCCAGCACCTCGTTGATATACACCATATATTTT
.	TRBJ2-5	TRBV9	TRBD2	CASSVQEREVPETQYF	TGTGCCAGCAGCGTACAGGAGCGGGAGGTCCCAGAGACCCAGTACTTC
.	TRBJ2-3	TRBV7-9	TRBD2	CASSFPTAGGPDTQYF	TGTGCCAGCAGCTTCCCCACTGCGGGAGGCCCAGATACGCAGTATTTT
.	TRBJ2-5	TRBV13	.	CASSSRRAEETQYF	TGTGCCAGCAGCTCCCGAAGGGCTGAGGAGACCCAGTACTTC
once	TRBJ2-4	TRBV5-1	TRBD2	CASSPVASGRLAKNIQYF	TGCGCCAGCAGCCCCGTGGCTAGCGGGCGACTAGCCAAAAACATTCAGTACTTC
.	TRBJ2-7	TRBV29-1	.	CSVVARGYEQYF	TGCAGCGTTGTCGCGAGGGGCTACGAGCAGTACTTC
.	TRBJ1-1	TRBV14	TRBD1	CASSLTGEWTEAFF	TGTGCCAGCAGCCTTACAGGGGAATGGACTGAAGCTTTCTTT
.	TRBJ2-4	TRBV15	.	CATSHIITGEGDIQYF	TGTGCCACCAGCCATATAATAACAGGGGAGGGGGACATTCAGTACTTC
.	TRBJ2-7	TRBV5-1	TRBD2	CASSPEGLAGLFYEQYF	TGCGCCAGCAGCCCCGAGGGACTAGCGGGACTTTTCTACGAGCAGTACTTC
once	TRBJ1-1	TRBV6-6	.	CASLEGTEAFF	TGTGCCAGCCTAGAGGGAACTGAAGCTTTCTTT
once	TRBJ2-7	TRBV5-1	.	CASSPSPIEGYYEQYF	TGCGCCAGCAGCCCATCCCCTATAGAGGGTTACTACGAGCAGTACTTC
.	TRBJ2-7	TRBV7-8	.	CASSWTDYEQYF	TGTGCCAGCAGCTGGACAGATTACGAGCAGTACTTC
.	TRBJ1-2	TRBV2	TRBD1	CASSETGGNYGYTF	TGTGCCAGCAGTGAAACAGGGGGCAACTATGGCTACACCTTC
.	TRBJ1-2	TRBV10-2	.	CASSVLKFNYGYTF	TGCGCCAGCAGTGTCCTAAAGTTTAACTATGGCTACACCTTC
.	TRBJ2-1	TRBV2	.	CASRPGEGYNEQFF	TGTGCCAGCAGGCCGGGAGAGGGGTACAATGAGCAGTTCTTC
.	TRBJ1-2	TRBV29-1	.	CSVEGLDYGYTF	TGCAGCGTTGAGGGGCTTGATTATGGCTACACCTTC
.	TRBJ2-7	TRBV2	TRBD2	CAILLGLAGPSSYEQYF	TGTGCCATTCTTTTAGGACTAGCGGGACCCAGCTCCTACGAGCAGTACTTC
once	TRBJ2-2	TRBV4-2	.	CASSQELNTGELFF	TGTGCCAGCAGCCAAGAACTGAACACCGGGGAGCTGTTTTTT
few	TRBJ2-5	TRBV27	.	CASIGSRQETQYF	TGTGCCAGCATAGGTAGCCGCCAAGAGACCCAGTACTTC
few	TRBJ2-7	TRBV5-4	TRBD1	CASSLGQGDYEQYF	TGTGCCAGCAGCTTGGGACAGGGGGACTACGAGCAGTACTTC
.	TRBJ2-7	TRBV5-1	.	CASSLAAGEFSYEQYF	TGCGCCAGCAGCTTGGCCGCCGGGGAGTTCTCCTACGAGCAGTACTTC
.	TRBJ2-1	TRBV30	.	CAQRGKPGLAWGTYNEQFF	TGTGCTCAACGGGGGAAACCGGGACTCGCCTGGGGAACCTACAATGAGCAGTTCTTC
.	TRBJ1-2	TRBV9	TRBD1	CASRSPGQAYGYTF	TGTGCCAGCAGGTCTCCGGGACAGGCCTATGGCTACACCTTC
once	TRBJ1-1	TRBV7-9	.	CASDSPNTEAFF	TGTGCCAGTGACAGCCCGAACACTGAAGCTTTCTTT
.	TRBJ2-5	TRBV29-1	TRBD2	CSVEVSRTSGRVLLQETQYF	TGCAGCGTTGAAGTTTCCCGGACTAGCGGGAGGGTCCTTTTACAAGAGACCCAGTACTTC
.	TRBJ1-5	TRBV20-1	.	CSARPRGDQPQHF	TGCAGTGCTAGACCCCGGGGAGATCAGCCCCAGCATTTT
.	TRBJ2-1	TRBV29-1	.	CSVEEGRYNEQFF	TGCAGCGTTGAAGAAGGCCGGTACAATGAGCAGTTCTTC
.	TRBJ1-6	TRBV19	.	CASTERGVKELINSPLHF	TGTGCCAGTACCGAGAGGGGGGTTAAGGAGCTGATAAATTCACCCCTCCACTTT
few	TRBJ2-7	TRBV2	.	CASNPPQGQTYEQYF	TGTGCCAGCAACCCCCCACAGGGCCAGACCTACGAGCAGTACTTC
.	TRBJ1-2	TRBV7-9	.	CASSSPGQPNYGYTF	TGTGCCAGCAGCTCGCCGGGACAACCTAACTATGGCTACACCTTC